The rows below give T cell receptor beta chains drawn from one sample of a study of blood T cell repertoires in COVID-19. Only in-frame clones appear in the TCRdb table, and some are missing; sequencing was by immunoSEQ multiplex PCR. The repertoire holds a few hundred thousand clones, with approximately 86% as singletons. Material: peripheral blood. These receptors all stem from a woman in her seventies with active or convalescent COVID-19. CDR3s include the opening cysteine and the closing phenylalanine or tryptophan.

J gene: TRBJ2-3
V gene: TRBV24-1
CDR3 protein: CATSDSRYGPVADTQYF

J gene: TRBJ2-5
V gene: TRBV28
CDR3 protein: CASQAPTTRETQYF

J gene: TRBJ1-6
V gene: TRBV23-1
CDR3 protein: CASSPTDTNSPLHF

J gene: TRBJ2-1
V gene: TRBV24-1
CDR3 protein: CATRGLVRNEQFF

J gene: TRBJ2-2
V gene: TRBV5-5
CDR3 protein: CASSFGGTGELFF

J gene: TRBJ1-5
V gene: TRBV6-2/TRBV6-3
CDR3 protein: CASSYVGQGPRNQPQHF

J gene: TRBJ1-1
V gene: TRBV2
CDR3 protein: CASSGGRGGRNTEAFF

J gene: TRBJ1-3
V gene: TRBV3-1/TRBV3-2
CDR3 protein: CASSQRQLSGNTIYF

J gene: TRBJ1-5
V gene: TRBV6-6
CDR3 protein: CASSYSRDRAHAPQHF

J gene: TRBJ2-1
V gene: TRBV12-5
CDR3 protein: CASGLVTGGAVGEQFF

J gene: TRBJ1-5
V gene: TRBV7-2
CDR3 protein: CASSLSEKPQHF

J gene: TRBJ1-1
V gene: TRBV6-5
CDR3 protein: CASSRKVSEAEAFF

J gene: TRBJ1-1
V gene: TRBV11-2
CDR3 protein: CASSHHRENTEAFF

J gene: TRBJ2-1
V gene: TRBV6-5
CDR3 protein: CASSYSTGTGAHEQFF

J gene: TRBJ2-7
V gene: TRBV10-3
CDR3 protein: CAISDRTPSDEQYF

J gene: TRBJ2-3
V gene: TRBV6-5
CDR3 protein: CASKPLGSDTQYF

J gene: TRBJ2-5
V gene: TRBV18
CDR3 protein: CASSPGDMETQYF

J gene: TRBJ2-6
V gene: TRBV7-9
CDR3 protein: CASSLVPYSGANVLTF

J gene: TRBJ1-2
V gene: TRBV24-1
CDR3 protein: CATSDLPNYGYTF

J gene: TRBJ2-7
V gene: TRBV27
CDR3 protein: CASSFGGGIVNEQYF